These 5 T cell receptor beta chains came from one sample sequenced in a study of blood T cell repertoires in COVID-19. Data came from immunoSEQ multiplex PCR; TCRdb stores just in-frame clones and leaves some out. The sample holds approximately 44,000 clones, roughly 85% seen once. Source material: peripheral blood. These receptors were collected from a man between 60 and 70 years old with acute or convalescent COVID-19.

The rearrangement joins TRBV5-1 to TRBJ1-3, with 7 bases lining up with TRBD1. V lost 0 bases, J lost 5 bases, and 5 bases stayed unmatched. CDR3 length: 15 residues. Germline CDR1 and CDR2: SGHRS and YFSETQ. The CDR3, as DNA: TGCGCCAGCAGCTTGGCTGGACAGGCACGAAACACCATATATTTT. Its translation is CASSLAGQARNTIYF.

This chain links TRBV7-9 with TRBJ2-3; TRBD2 might be the D (7 bases). In germline, CDR1 is SEHNR, CDR2 FQNEAQ (reference sequence). This CDR3 comprises 16 residues. V was shortened by 6 bases and J by 0 bases, with 16 bases between the two germline ends. The CDR3 protein is CASRLYTGGSTDTQYF. CDR3 nucleotides: TGTGCCAGCAGACTATACACGGGGGGCAGCACAGATACGCAGTATTTT.

V gene TRBV6-2 or TRBV6-3 combines with J gene TRBJ2-1; 8 bases map to TRBD2. Trimming at V came to 5 bases and at J to 4 bases, leaving 13 bases not matched to a gene. Germline loops: CDR1 MNHEY, CDR2 SVGEGT. The CDR3 runs to 17 residues. The CDR3 protein is CASSGGASGGLYNEQFF. CDR3 sequence (DNA): TGTGCCAGCAGTGGGGGAGCGAGCGGGGGTTTATACAATGAGCAGTTCTTC.

This rearrangement joins TRBV11-2 to TRBJ1-6; tentative D call: TRBD1 (6 bases). CDR1 is SGHAT and CDR2 is FQNNGV in the germline V gene. The V end lost 0 bases, the J end lost 8 bases, and 11 bases lay between the germline ends. This CDR3 region has 15 residues. This CDR3 is CASSLEQGTHSPLHF. DNA for the CDR3: TGTGCCAGCAGCTTAGAACAGGGTACCCATTCACCCCTCCACTTT.

The chain uses TRBV28 and TRBJ1-2; no clear D gene. The CDR3 is made up of 11 amino acids. The germline gives CDR1 MDHEN, CDR2 SYDVKM. V lost 5 bases to trimming and J lost 3 bases, with 4 bases between them. CDR3 amino acids: CASSPYYGYTF. The CDR3 DNA reads TGTGCCAGCAGTCCATACTATGGCTACACCTTC.